Below are 8 T cell receptor beta chains sequenced from a single sample in a study of technical replicates of blood from several donors. The protocol was immunoSEQ multiplex PCR, while the TCRdb copy is restricted to in-frame clones and leaves out a portion. The top ten clones hold around 0.24% of a sample with some 68,000 clones, about 95% of them seen once. Source material: T cells isolated from PBMCs. These receptors were obtained from a human donor in good health.

This chain uses TRBV10-2 with TRBJ2-7; TRBD1 aligns across 7 bases. The CDR3 sequence is 16 residues long. With V trimmed by 3 bases and J by 1 base, 9 bases remained unmatched. Germline-derived CDR1 and CDR2 are WSHSY and SAAADI. CDR3 nucleotides: TGCGCCAGCAGTGAAGTTATGAGGGACAGTTCCTACGAGCAGTACTTC. It codes for CASSEVMRDSSYEQYF.

The V and J genes are TRBV19 and TRBJ1-2; no firm D call. The germline V gene encodes CDR1 LNHDA and CDR2 SQIVND (reference sequence). The length of the CDR3 is 13 residues. V dropped 2 bases and J dropped 8 bases, with 12 bases sitting between them. CDR3: CASSIWGVGGYTF. CDR3 nucleotides: TGTGCCAGTAGTATATGGGGAGTTGGAGGCTACACCTTC.

The gene calls are TRBV28 and TRBJ1-2; 7 nucleotides align to TRBD1. The germline gives CDR1 MDHEN, CDR2 SYDVKM. V shed 10 bases, J shed 1 base, and the junction held 12 bases outside the gene matches. The CDR3 loop spans 15 amino acids. This CDR3 reads CATLLPGQLNYGYTF. CDR3 sequence (DNA): TGTGCCACCCTTCTACCGGGACAGCTTAACTATGGCTACACCTTC.

This clone was seen once. The rearrangement joins TRBV6-5 to TRBJ2-5; D may be TRBD1 (6 bases). The V end was cut by 6 bases, the J end by 2 bases, with 13 bases between. Germline loops: CDR1 MNHEY, CDR2 SVGAGI. This CDR3 has 14 amino acids. The CDR3 DNA reads as TGTGCCAGCAGCCGGTGGCAGGGGCAAGAGACCCAGTACTTC. Amino acid sequence: CASSRWQGQETQYF.

The chain links TRBV10-3 to TRBJ2-1; 8 bases align to TRBD2. Germline V CDR1 and CDR2: ENHRY, SYGVKD. V gave up 3 bases and J gave up 14 bases; unmatched junction bases: 15. The CDR3 extends over 15 amino acids. CDR3 DNA sequence: TGTGCCATCAGTGACCGAGCGGGAGAGACCCTGTGGGAGTTCTTC. Translating it yields CAISDRAGETLWEFF.

This sequence joins TRBV6-5 and TRBJ1-1; a weak D match, TRBD1 (5 bases). Trimming took off 0 bases at V and 2 bases at J, with 10 bases between the two ends. Germline CDR1 is MNHEY and CDR2 is SVGAGI. There are 15 residues in the CDR3. The CDR3 DNA reads TGTGCCAGCAGTTACTCGAGGCAGGGTAACACTGAAGCTTTCTTT. Its protein product is CASSYSRQGNTEAFF.

V is TRBV27 and J is TRBJ2-2; the D is unclear. This CDR3 comprises 14 residues. The germline V and J ends were trimmed by 5 bases and 2 bases, with 9 bases remaining between them. Germline V lookup: CDR1 MNHEY, CDR2 SMNVEV (reference sequence). CDR3 nucleotides: TGTGCCAGCAGTCCGCGTCTCAACACCGGGGAGCTGTTTTTT. Translating it yields CASSPRLNTGELFF.

The chain joins TRBV19 to TRBJ1-5; D gene unclear. Germline lookup yields CDR1 LNHDA and CDR2 SQIVND (reference sequence). The CDR3 is 16 amino acids. Trimming left V 7 bases short and J 5 bases short, with 21 bases between. This CDR3 reads CASTFVSSIRDQPQHF. CDR3 bases: TGTGCCAGTACTTTCGTGTCGTCGATTAGAGATCAGCCCCAGCATTTT.